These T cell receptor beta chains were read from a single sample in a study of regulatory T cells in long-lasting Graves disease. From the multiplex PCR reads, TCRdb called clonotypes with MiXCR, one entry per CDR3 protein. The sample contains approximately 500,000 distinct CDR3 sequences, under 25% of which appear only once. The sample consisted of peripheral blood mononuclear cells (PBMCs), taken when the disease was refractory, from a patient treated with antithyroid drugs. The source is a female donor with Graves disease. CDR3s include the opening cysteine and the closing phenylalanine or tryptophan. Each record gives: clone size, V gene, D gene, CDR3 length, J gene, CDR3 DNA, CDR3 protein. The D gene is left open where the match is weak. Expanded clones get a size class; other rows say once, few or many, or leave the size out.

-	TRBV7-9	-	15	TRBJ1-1	TGTGCCAGCAGCCCCCGCTCGGGTGGCCACACTGAAGCTTTCTTT	CASSPRSGGHTEAFF
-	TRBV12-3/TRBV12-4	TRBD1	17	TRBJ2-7	TGTGCCAGCAGTGGTCCCGGGACAGGGCCCAACTTCTACGAGCAGTACTTC	CASSGPGTGPNFYEQYF
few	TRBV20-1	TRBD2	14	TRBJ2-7	TGCAGTGCTACCCCGAGCGGGAGTTGGTACGAGCAGTACTTC	CSATPSGSWYEQYF
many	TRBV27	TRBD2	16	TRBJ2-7	TGTGCCAGCAGTAACGGACTAGCTGGATTGGCCTACGAGCAGTACTTC	CASSNGLAGLAYEQYF
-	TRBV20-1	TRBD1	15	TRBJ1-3	TGCAGTGCTAGCGGGACAGCCATCTCTGGAAACACCATATATTTT	CSASGTAISGNTIYF
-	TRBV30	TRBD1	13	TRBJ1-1	TGTGCCGGTTCCGGGACAGGTAACACTGAAGCTTTCTTT	CAGSGTGNTEAFF
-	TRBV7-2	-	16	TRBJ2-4	TGTGCCAGCAGCTTGCCGGCCACCCTAGCCAAAAACATTCAGTACTTC	CASSLPATLAKNIQYF
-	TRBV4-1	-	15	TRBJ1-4	TGCGCCAGCAGCCAACCGCTACCAGGCGGCGAAAAACTGTTTTTT	CASSQPLPGGEKLFF
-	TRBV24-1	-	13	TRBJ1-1	TGTGCCACTCGTGGGGGCGGGGGAATTGAAGCTTTCTTT	CATRGGGGIEAFF
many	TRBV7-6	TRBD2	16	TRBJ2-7	TGTGCCAGCAGCTTAGACGGGGCTAGCGGTGGCTACGAGCAGTACTTC	CASSLDGASGGYEQYF
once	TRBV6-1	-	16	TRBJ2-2	TGTGCCAGCTCACTCCTTGAGTGGGGGAACACCGGGGAGCTGTTTTTT	CASSLLEWGNTGELFF
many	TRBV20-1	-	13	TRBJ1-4	TGCAGTGCTAGGAGGTATACTAATGAAAAACTGTTTTTT	CSARRYTNEKLFF
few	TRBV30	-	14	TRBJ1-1	TGTGCCTGGAGTGGAGCCCCCTTCGACACTGAAGCTTTCTTT	CAWSGAPFDTEAFF
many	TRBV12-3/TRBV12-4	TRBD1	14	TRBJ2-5	TGTGCCAGCAGCCCCCCAGGGGGAACGGAGACCCAGTACTTC	CASSPPGGTETQYF
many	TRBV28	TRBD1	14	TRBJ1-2	TGTGCCAGCAGTTCGGGACAGGGGACCTATGGCTACACCTTC	CASSSGQGTYGYTF
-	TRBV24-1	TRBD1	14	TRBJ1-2	TGTGCCACCAGTGATTCAGACAGGGTGAGCGGCTACACCTTC	CATSDSDRVSGYTF
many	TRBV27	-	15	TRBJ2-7	TGTGCCAGCAGTCCAATTTCCCGGGACCGTTTGGAGCAGTACTTC	CASSPISRDRLEQYF
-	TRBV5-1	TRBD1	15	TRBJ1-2	TGCGCCAGCAGCTCCTCCGGGACAGGGCCCCATGGCTACACCTTC	CASSSSGTGPHGYTF
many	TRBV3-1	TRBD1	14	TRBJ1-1	TGTGCCAGCAGCCCTGTGGGACAGGGGTATGAAGCTTTCTTT	CASSPVGQGYEAFF
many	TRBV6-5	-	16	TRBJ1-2	TGTGCCAGCAGTTACGGCGTTGCCTCGAGGCACTATGGCTACACCTTC	CASSYGVASRHYGYTF
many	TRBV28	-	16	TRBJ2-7	TGTGCCAGCAGTTCCACCGCCTTGGGAGGGGGGTACGAGCAGTACTTC	CASSSTALGGGYEQYF
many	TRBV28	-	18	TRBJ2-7	TGTGCCAGCAGTTTTACGACCCGGAGCGGGCCCTCGTCCTACGAGCAGTACTTC	CASSFTTRSGPSSYEQYF
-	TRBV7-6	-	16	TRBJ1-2	TGTGCCAGCAGCTTAGGAGCCGGGGTTGCTAACTATGGCTACACCTTC	CASSLGAGVANYGYTF
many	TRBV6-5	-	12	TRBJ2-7	TGTGCCAGCAGCTACCCCAGGTACGAGCAGTACTTC	CASSYPRYEQYF
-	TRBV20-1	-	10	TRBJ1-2	TGCAGTGCTAGAGCGGTGCAACACTTCTTC	CSARAVQHFF
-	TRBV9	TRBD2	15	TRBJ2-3	TGTGCCAGCAGCCCTGGGGAGGGGCCCTTAGATACGCAGTATTTT	CASSPGEGPLDTQYF
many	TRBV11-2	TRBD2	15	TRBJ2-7	TGTGCCAGCAGCCCAGGGACTAGCGGGACCTACGAGCAGTACTTC	CASSPGTSGTYEQYF
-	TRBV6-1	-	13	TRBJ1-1	TGTGCCAGCATAAGGAGCCTGAACACTGAGGCTTTCTTT	CASIRSLNTEAFF
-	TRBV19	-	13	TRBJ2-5	TGTGCCAGTAGTATAGGAGACCCTCCTATTCTCTACTTC	CASSIGDPPILYF
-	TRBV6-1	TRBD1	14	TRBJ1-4	TGTGCCAGCGCCCGGGACAGGGTTAATGAAAAACTGTTTTTT	CASARDRVNEKLFF
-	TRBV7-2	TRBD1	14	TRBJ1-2	TGTGCCAGCAGCCACATCACAGGGGATACTGGCTACACCTTC	CASSHITGDTGYTF
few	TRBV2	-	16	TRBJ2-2	TGTGCCAGCAGTGCCTTGTGGGGGGGCAACACCGGGGAGCTGTTTTTT	CASSALWGGNTGELFF
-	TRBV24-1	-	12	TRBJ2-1	TGTGCCACCAGTGATCCTGTAAATGAGCAGTTCTTC	CATSDPVNEQFF
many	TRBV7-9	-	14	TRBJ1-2	TGTGCCAGCAGCTTAGAACAGGGCAACTATGGCTACACCTTC	CASSLEQGNYGYTF
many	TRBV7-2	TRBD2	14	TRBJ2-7	TGTGCCAGCAGCTTAAGTTTAGCGGGTGGGGAGCAGTACTTC	CASSLSLAGGEQYF
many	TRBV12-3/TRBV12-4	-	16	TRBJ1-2	TGTGCCAGCAGTCCCCACCGGGACGGCGGATCCTATGGCTACACCTTC	CASSPHRDGGSYGYTF
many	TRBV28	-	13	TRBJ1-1	TGTGCCAGCAGCTTAGGGGGGGCGACTGAAGCTTTCTTT	CASSLGGATEAFF
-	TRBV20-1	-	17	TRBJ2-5	TGCAGTGCTTCACCAGGACCCATCGGGGCGGGTTGGCCGACCCAGTACTTC	CSASPGPIGAGWPTQYF
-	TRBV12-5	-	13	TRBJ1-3	TGTGCTAGTGGTTCTGGACAGGGAAACACCATATATTTT	CASGSGQGNTIYF
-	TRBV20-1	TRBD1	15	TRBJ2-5	TGCAGTGCTATCGCCGACAGGGGGCATAGAGAGACCCAGTACTTC	CSAIADRGHRETQYF
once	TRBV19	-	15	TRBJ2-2	TGTGCCAGAAGTATAGGAGACACACACACCGGGGAGCTGTTTTTT	CARSIGDTHTGELFF
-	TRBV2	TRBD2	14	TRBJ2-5	TGTGCCAGCGTTGAGCGGGAGGGCCGTGAGACCCAGTACTTC	CASVEREGRETQYF
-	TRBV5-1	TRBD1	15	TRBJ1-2	TGCGCCAGCAGCTTGGATGGACAGGGGGCCTATGGCTACACCTTC	CASSLDGQGAYGYTF
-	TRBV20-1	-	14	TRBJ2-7	TGCAGTGCTAGTGTTCTGGCCAGGGAGTACGAGCAGTACTTC	CSASVLAREYEQYF
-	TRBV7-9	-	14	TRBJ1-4	TGTGCCAGCAGCTTAAGCAGTCCTAATGAAAAACTGTTTTTT	CASSLSSPNEKLFF
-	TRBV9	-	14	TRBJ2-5	TGTGCCAGCAGCTCCCACCTGGGGACAGAGACCCAGTACTTC	CASSSHLGTETQYF
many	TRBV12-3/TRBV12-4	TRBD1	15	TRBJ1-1	TGTGCCAGCAGTCCGGACAGGGCTAAGAACACTGAAGCTTTCTTT	CASSPDRAKNTEAFF
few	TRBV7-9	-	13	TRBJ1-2	TGTGCCAGCAGCTCGTTAGGGGACTATGGCTACACCTTC	CASSSLGDYGYTF
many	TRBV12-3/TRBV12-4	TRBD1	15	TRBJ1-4	TGTGCCAGCAGTTCACCCCGGGACAGGGGTGAAAAACTGTTTTTT	CASSSPRDRGEKLFF
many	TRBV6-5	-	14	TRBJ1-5	TGTGCCAGCAGTTTCGGACCGAGCAATCAGCCCCAGCATTTT	CASSFGPSNQPQHF
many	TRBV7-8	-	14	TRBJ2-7	TGTGCCAGCAGCTTAGGCCCCCGTGAAGGCGAGCAGTACTTC	CASSLGPREGEQYF
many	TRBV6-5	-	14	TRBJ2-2	TGTGCCAGCAGTTACGGTACCCACACCGGGGAGCTGTTTTTT	CASSYGTHTGELFF